The table lists the clone carrying this T cell receptor beta chain with a count of one. These data are taken from a study of blood T cell repertoires in COVID-19. Study-level background: Both acute and convalescent COVID-19 samples were obtained from the United States, Italy and Spain. The cDNA or gDNA used as material had been derived from T cells, B-cell-depleted T cells, or PBMCs.

Original data processing: For nucleated cells, counts were estimated from reference gene primer amplification. Method: immunoSEQ multiplex PCR; TCRdb's copy keeps in-frame clones and lacks some. V and J calls and clone size are as listed in that table; D and trimming were resolved from the DNA. The data show more than 85,000 clones, with approximately 80% seen just once and 37% held by the top ten. After removal of 1 base from V and 7 bases from J, the junction contained 12 bases not matched to a gene. CDR1 and CDR2 from the germline V gene are LNHDA and SQIVND (reference sequence). The length of the CDR3 is 17 residues.

V is TRBV19 and J is TRBJ1-5, with 8 bases fitting TRBD1. Sequenced input: peripheral blood. The receptor's source is a man older than 75 with acute or convalescent COVID-19. CDR3 loop: CASSIVPGGTFKQPQHF. CDR3 nucleotide sequence: TGTGCCAGTAGTATAGTCCCAGGGGGCACATTTAAGCAGCCCCAGCATTTT.